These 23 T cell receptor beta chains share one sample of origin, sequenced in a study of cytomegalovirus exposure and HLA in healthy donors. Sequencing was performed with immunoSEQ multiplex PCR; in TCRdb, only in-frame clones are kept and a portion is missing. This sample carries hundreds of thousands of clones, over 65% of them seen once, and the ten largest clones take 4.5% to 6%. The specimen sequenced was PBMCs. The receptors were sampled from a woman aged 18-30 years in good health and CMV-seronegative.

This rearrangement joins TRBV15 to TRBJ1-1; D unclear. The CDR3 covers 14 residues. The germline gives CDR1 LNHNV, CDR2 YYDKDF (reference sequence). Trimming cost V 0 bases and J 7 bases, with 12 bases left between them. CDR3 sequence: CATSRDRPPGEAFF. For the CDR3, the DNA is TGTGCCACCAGCAGAGATCGCCCTCCAGGTGAAGCTTTCTTT. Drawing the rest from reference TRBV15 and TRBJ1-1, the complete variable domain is DAMVIQNPRYQVTQFGKPVTLSCSQTLNHNVMYWYQQKSSQAPKLLFHYYDKDFNNEADTPDNFQSRRPNTSFCFLDIRSPGLGDTAMYLCATSRDRPPGEAFFGQGTRLTVV.

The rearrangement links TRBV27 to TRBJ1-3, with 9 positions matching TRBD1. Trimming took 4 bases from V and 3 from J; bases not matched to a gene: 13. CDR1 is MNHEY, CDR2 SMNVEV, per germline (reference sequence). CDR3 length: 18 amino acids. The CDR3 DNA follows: TGTGCCAGCAGTTCCCTAACTACAGGGGGCGTTAATGGAAACACCATATATTTT. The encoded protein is CASSSLTTGGVNGNTIYF.

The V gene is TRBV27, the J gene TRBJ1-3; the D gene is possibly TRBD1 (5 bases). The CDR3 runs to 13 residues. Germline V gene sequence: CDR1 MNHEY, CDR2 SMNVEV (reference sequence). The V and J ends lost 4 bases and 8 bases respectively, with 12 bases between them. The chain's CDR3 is CASSSRGSDTIYF. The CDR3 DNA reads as TGTGCCAGCAGTTCCCGGGGCTCGGACACCATATATTTT.

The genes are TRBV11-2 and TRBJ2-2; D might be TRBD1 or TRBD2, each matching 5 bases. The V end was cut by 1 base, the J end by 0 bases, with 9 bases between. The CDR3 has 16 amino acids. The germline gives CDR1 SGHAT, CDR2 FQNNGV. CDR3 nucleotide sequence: TGTGCCAGCAGCTTAGGAGGGACGGCGAACACCGGGGAGCTGTTTTTT. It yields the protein CASSLGGTANTGELFF.

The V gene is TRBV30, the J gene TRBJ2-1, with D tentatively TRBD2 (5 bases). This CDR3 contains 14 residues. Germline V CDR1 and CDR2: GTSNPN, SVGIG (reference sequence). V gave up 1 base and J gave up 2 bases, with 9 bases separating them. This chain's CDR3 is CAWSAGFTYNEQFF. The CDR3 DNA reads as TGTGCCTGGAGTGCGGGATTCACCTACAATGAGCAGTTCTTC. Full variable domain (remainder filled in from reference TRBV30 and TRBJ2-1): SQTIHQWPATLVQPVGSPLSLECTVEGTSNPNLYWYRQAAGRGLQLLFYSVGIGQISSEVPQNLSASRPQDRQFILSSKKLLLSDSGFYLCAWSAGFTYNEQFFGPGTRLTVL.

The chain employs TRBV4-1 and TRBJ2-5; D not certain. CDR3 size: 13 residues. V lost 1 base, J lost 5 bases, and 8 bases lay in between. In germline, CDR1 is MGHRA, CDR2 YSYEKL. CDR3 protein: CASSQGIVETQYF. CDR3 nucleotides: TGCGCCAGCAGCCAAGGAATAGTGGAGACCCAGTACTTC.

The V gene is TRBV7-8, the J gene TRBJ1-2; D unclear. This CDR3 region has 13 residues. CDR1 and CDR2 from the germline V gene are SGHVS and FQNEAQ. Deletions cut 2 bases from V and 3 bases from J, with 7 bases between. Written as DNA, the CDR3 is TGTGCCAGCAGCTTATCCCGGGACTATGGCTACACCTTC. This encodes CASSLSRDYGYTF. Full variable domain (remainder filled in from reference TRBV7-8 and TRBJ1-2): GAGVSQSPRYKVAKRGQDVALRCDPISGHVSLFWYQQALGQGPEFLTYFQNEAQLDKSGLPSDRFFAERPEGSVSTLKIQRTQQEDSAVYLCASSLSRDYGYTFGSGTRLTVV.

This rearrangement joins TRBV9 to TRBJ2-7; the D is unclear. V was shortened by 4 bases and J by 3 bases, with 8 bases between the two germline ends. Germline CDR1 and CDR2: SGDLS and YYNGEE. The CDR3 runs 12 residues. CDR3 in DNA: TGTGCCAGCAGCCCCACGGGCTACGAGCAGTACTTC. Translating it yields CASSPTGYEQYF.

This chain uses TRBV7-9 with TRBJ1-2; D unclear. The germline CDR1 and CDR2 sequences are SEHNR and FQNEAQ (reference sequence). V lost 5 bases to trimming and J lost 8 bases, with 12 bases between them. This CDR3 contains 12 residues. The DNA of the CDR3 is TGTGCCAGCAGCCCGCCTGGCGCGGGCTACACCTTC. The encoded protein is CASSPPGAGYTF. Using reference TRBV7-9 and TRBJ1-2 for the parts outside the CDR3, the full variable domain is DTGVSQNPRHKITKRGQNVTFRCDPISEHNRLYWYRQTLGQGPEFLTYFQNEAQLEKSRLLSDRFSAERPKGSFSTLEIQRTEQGDSAMYLCASSPPGAGYTFGSGTRLTVV.

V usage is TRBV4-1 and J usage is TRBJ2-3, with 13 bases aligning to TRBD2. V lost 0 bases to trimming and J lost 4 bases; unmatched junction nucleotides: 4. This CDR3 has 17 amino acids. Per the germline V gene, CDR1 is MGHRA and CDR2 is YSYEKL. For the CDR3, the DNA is TGCGCCAGCAGCCAAGATTCGACTAGCGGGAGGCCAGATACGCAGTATTTT. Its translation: CASSQDSTSGRPDTQYF.

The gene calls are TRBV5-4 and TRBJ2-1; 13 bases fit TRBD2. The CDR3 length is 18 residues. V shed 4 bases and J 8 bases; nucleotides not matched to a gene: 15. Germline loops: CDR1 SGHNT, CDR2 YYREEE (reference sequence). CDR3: CASSVGLAGDRVRYEQFF. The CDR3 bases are TGTGCCAGCAGCGTAGGACTAGCGGGAGATCGGGTTCGGTATGAGCAGTTCTTC.

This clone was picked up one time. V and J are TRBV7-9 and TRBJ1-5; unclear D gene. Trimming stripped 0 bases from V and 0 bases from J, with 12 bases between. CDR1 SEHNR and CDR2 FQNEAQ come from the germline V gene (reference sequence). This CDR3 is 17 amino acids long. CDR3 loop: CASSLAGDLSSNQPQHF. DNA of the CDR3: TGTGCCAGCAGCTTAGCAGGAGACCTAAGTAGCAATCAGCCCCAGCATTTT.

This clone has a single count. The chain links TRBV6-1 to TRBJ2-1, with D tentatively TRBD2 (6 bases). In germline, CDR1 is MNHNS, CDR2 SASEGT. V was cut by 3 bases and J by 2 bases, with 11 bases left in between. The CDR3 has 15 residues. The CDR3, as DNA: TGTGCCAGCAGTGAGGGCAGGGAGGCCTACAATGAGCAGTTCTTC. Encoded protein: CASSEGREAYNEQFF.

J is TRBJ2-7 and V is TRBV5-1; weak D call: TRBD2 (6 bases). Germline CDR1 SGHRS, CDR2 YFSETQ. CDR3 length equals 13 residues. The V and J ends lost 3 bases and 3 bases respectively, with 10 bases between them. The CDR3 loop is CASSWEDGYEQYF. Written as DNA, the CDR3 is TGCGCCAGCAGCTGGGAGGACGGCTACGAGCAGTACTTC.

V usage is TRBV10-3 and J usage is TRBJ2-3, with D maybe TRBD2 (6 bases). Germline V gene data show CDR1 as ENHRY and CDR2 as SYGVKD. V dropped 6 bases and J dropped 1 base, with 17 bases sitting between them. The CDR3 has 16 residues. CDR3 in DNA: TGTGCCATCAGCGACTTCACGGGAGTAGGCACAGATACGCAGTATTTT. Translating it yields CAISDFTGVGTDTQYF.

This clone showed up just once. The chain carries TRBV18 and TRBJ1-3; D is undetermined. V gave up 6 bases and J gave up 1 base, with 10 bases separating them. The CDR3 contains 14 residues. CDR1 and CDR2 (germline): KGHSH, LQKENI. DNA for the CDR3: TGTGCCAGCTCGCCAGAAAGATCTGGAAACACCATATATTTT. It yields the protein CASSPERSGNTIYF. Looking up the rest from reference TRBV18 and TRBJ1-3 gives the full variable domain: NAGVMQNPRHLVRRRGQEARLRCSPMKGHSHVYWYRQLPEEGLKFMVYLQKENIIDESGMPKERFSAEFPKEGPSILRIQQVVRGDSAAYFCASSPERSGNTIYFGEGSWLTVV.

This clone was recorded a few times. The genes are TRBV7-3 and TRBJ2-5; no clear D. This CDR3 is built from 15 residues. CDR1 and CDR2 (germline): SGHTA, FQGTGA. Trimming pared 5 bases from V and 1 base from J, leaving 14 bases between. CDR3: CASSRGAGAQETQYF. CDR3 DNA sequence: TGTGCCAGCAGCCGAGGAGCAGGTGCCCAAGAGACCCAGTACTTC.

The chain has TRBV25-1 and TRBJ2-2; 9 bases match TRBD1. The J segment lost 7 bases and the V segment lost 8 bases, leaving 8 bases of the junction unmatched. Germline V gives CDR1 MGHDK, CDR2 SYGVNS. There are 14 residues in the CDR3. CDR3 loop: CASSGTGSVGELFF. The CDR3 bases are TGTGCCAGCTCCGGGACAGGGTCGGTCGGGGAGCTGTTTTTT.

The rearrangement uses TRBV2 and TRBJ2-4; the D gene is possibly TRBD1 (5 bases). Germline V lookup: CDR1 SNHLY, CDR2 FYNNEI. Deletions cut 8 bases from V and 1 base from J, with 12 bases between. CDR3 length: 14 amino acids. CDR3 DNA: TGTGCCAGCCTACAGGAAGAGGCCAAAAACATTCAGTACTTC. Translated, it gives CASLQEEAKNIQYF.

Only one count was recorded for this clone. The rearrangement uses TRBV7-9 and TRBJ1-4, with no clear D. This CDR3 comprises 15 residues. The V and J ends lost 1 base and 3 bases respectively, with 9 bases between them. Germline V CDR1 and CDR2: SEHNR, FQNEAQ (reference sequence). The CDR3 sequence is CASSLEGKANEKLFF. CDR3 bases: TGTGCCAGCAGCTTAGAGGGTAAAGCTAATGAAAAACTGTTTTTT.

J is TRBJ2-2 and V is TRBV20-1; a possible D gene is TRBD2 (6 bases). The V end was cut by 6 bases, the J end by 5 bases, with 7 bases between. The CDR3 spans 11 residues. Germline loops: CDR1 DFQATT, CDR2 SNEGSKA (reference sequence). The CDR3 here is CSAGGTGELFF. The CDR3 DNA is TGCAGTGCGGGGGGTACCGGGGAGCTGTTTTTT.

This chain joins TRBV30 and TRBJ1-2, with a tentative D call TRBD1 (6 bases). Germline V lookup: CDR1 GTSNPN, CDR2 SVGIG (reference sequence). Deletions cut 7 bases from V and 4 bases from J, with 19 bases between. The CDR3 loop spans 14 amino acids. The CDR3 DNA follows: TGTGCCTTAACGCGGGGGGCGCGGGTCTATGGCTACACCTTC. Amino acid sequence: CALTRGARVYGYTF.

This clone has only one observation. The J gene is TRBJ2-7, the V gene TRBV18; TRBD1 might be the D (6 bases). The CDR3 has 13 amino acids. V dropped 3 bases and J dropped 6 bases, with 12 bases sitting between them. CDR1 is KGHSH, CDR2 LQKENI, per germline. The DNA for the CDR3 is TGTGCCAGCTCACCTCGACAGGAAAGCGAGCAGTACTTC. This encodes CASSPRQESEQYF.